This TCR beta chain was captured by sequencing in a study of blood T cells in healthy people across ages. The second PCR ran about 6 to 11 cycles with a sample-barcoded 5' primer and J-beta primers. TCRdb processed the 5' RACE reads anew with MiXCR; each CDR3 protein has one entry. Of about 800,000 distinct CDR3 sequences in the sample, about 47% were seen once. This CDR3 spans 13 amino acids. Germline V lookup: CDR1 SGHRS, CDR2 YFSETQ. Trimming cost V 3 bases and J 0 bases, with 6 bases left between them. The receptor was derived from a man older than 75 in good health. The chain employs TRBV5-1 and TRBJ2-5, with D unclear. Sequencing was done on a sample of blood. The CDR3 DNA reads TGCGCCAGCAGCTGGAAGAACCAAGAGACCCAGTACTTC. The encoded protein is CASSWKNQETQYF.